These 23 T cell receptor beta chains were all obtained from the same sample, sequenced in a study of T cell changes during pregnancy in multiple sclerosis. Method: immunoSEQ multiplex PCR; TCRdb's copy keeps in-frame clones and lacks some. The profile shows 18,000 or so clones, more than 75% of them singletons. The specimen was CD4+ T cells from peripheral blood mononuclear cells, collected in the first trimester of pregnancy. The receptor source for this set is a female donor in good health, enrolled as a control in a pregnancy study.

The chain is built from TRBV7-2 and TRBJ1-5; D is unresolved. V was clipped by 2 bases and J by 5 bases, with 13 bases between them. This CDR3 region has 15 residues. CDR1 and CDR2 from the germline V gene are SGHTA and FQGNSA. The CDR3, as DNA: TGTGCCAGCAGCTTAACGAGCCCCACCTATCAGCCCCAGCATTTT. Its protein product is CASSLTSPTYQPQHF.

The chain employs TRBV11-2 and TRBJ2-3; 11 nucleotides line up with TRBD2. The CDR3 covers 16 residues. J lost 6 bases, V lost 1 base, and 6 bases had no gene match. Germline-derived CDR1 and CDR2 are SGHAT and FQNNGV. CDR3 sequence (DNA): TGTGCCAGCAGCTTAGTAGCGGGGGGGACCCTGGATACGCAGTATTTT. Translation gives CASSLVAGGTLDTQYF.

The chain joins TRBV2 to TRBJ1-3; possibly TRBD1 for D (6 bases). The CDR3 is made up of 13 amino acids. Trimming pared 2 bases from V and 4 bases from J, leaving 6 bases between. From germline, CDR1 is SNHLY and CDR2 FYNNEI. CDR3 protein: CASSEQGGNTIYF. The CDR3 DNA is TGTGCCAGCAGTGAACAGGGGGGAAACACCATATATTTT.

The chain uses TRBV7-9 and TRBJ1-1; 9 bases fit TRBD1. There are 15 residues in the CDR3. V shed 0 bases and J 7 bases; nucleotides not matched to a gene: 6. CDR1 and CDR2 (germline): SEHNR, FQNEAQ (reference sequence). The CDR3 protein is CASSLAGQGPLEAFF. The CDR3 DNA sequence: TGTGCCAGCAGCTTAGCCGGACAGGGGCCACTTGAAGCTTTCTTT. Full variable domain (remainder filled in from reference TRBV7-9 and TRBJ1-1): DTGVSQNPRHKITKRGQNVTFRCDPISEHNRLYWYRQTLGQGPEFLTYFQNEAQLEKSRLLSDRFSAERPKGSFSTLEIQRTEQGDSAMYLCASSLAGQGPLEAFFGQGTRLTVV.

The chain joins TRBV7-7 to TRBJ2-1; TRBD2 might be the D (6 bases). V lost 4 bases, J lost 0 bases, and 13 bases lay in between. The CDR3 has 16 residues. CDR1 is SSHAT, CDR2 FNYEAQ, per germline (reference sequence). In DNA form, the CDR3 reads TGTGCCAGCAGCTCGGGACTCTCATACTCCTACAATGAGCAGTTCTTC. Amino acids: CASSSGLSYSYNEQFF. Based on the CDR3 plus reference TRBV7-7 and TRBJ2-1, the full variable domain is GAGVSQSPRYKVTKRGQDVTLRCDPISSHATLYWYQQALGQGPEFLTYFNYEAQPDKSGLPSDRFSAERPEGSISTLTIQRTEQRDSAMYRCASSSGLSYSYNEQFFGPGTRLTVL.

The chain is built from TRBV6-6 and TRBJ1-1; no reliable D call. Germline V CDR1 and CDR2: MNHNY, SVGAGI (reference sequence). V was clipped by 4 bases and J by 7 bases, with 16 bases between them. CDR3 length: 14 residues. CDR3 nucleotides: TGTGCCAGCAGTTCCCCCGATGGCGCGGGTGAAGCTTTCTTT. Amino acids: CASSSPDGAGEAFF.

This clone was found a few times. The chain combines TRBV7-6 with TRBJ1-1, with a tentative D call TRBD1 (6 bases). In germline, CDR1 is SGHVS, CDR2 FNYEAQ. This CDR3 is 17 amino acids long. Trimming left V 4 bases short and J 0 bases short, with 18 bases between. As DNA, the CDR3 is TGTGCCAGCAGCTCGATTGGGGGCGCTGGGATGAACACTGAAGCTTTCTTT. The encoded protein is CASSSIGGAGMNTEAFF.

CDR3 sequence: CASSLSVGVTTDTQYF. DNA for the CDR3: TGTGCCAGCAGTTTATCGGTGGGAGTAACCACAGATACGCAGTATTTT. The V and J genes are TRBV27 and TRBJ2-3; possible D gene TRBD2, 5 bases. In germline, CDR1 is MNHEY, CDR2 SMNVEV (reference sequence). V shed 0 bases and J shed 2 bases, with 12 bases lying between them. The CDR3 runs to 16 residues.

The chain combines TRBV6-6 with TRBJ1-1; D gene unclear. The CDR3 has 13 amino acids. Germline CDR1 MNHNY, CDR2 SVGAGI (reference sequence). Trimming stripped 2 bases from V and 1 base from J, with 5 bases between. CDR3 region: CASSYRWNTEAFF. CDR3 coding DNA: TGTGCCAGCAGTTACCGGTGGAACACTGAAGCTTTCTTT.

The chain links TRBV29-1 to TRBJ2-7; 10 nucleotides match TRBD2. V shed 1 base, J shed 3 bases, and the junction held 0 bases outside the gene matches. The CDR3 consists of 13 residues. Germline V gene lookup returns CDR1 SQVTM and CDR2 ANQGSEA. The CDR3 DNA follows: TGCAGCGTTGAAGCTAGCGGGAGCTACGAGCAGTACTTC. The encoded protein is CSVEASGSYEQYF.

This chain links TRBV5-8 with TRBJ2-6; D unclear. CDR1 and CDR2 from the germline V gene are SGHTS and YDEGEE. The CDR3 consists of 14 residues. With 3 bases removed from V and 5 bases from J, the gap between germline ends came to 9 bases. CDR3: CASSSYSRANVLTF. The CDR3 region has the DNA TGTGCCAGCAGCTCTTATTCTAGGGCCAACGTCCTGACTTTC.

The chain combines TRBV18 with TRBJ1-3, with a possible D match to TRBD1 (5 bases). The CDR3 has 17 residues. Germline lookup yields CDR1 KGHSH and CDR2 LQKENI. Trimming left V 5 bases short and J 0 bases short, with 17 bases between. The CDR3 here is CASSYRPTGSSGNTIYF. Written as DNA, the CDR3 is TGTGCCAGCTCATACCGCCCCACAGGAAGCTCTGGAAACACCATATATTTT.

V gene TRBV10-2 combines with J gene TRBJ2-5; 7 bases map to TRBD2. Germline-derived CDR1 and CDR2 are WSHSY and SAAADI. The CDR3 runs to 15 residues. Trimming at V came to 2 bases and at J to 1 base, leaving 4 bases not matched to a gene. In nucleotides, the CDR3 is TGCGCCAGCAGTGAGGTGGCGGGGGTCCAAGAGACCCAGTACTTC. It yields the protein CASSEVAGVQETQYF.

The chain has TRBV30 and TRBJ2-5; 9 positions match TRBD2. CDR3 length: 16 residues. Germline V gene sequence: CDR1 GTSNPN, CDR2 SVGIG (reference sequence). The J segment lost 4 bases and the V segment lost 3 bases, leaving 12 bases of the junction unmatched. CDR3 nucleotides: TGTGCCTGGAGCGGAGTTGGGCTAGCGGGATCAGAGACCCAGTACTTC. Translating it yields CAWSGVGLAGSETQYF. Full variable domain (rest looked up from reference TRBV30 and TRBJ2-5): SQTIHQWPATLVQPVGSPLSLECTVEGTSNPNLYWYRQAAGRGLQLLFYSVGIGQISSEVPQNLSASRPQDRQFILSSKKLLLSDSGFYLCAWSGVGLAGSETQYFGPGTRLLVL.

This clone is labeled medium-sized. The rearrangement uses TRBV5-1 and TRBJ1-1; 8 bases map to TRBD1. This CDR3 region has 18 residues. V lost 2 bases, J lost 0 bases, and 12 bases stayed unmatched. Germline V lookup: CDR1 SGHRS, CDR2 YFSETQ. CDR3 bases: TGCGCCAGCAGCTTAGGTTATGGGGACAGGAGATTGAACACTGAAGCTTTCTTT. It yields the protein CASSLGYGDRRLNTEAFF.

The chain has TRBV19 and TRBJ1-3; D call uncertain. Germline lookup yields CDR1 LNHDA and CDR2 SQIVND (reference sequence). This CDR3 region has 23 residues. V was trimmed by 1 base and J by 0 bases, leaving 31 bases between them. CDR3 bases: TGTGCCAGTAGTATAGTAGCCCCCCGGTCGCCCGCGGCACTCCTATTCTCTGGAAACACCATATATTTT. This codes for CASSIVAPRSPAALLFSGNTIYF.

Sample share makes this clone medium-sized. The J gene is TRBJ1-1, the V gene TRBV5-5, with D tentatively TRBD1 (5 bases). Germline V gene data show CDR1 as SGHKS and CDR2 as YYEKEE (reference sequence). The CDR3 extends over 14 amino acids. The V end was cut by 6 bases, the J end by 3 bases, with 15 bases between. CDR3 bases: TGTGCCAGCACCCTACATAGGGGCGACACTGAAGCTTTCTTT. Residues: CASTLHRGDTEAFF.

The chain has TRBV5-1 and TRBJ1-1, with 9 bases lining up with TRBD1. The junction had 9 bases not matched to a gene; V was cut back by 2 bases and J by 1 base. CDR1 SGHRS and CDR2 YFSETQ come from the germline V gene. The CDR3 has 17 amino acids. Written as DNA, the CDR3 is TGCGCCAGCAGCTTAGTCCCGGGACAGGGCGCGAACACTGAAGCTTTCTTT. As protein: CASSLVPGQGANTEAFF.

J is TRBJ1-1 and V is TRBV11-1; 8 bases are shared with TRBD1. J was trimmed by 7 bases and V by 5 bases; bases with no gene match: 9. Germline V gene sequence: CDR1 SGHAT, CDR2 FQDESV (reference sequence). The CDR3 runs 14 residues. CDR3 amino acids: CASSPRQGWDEAFF. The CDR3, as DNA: TGTGCCAGCAGCCCGAGACAGGGGTGGGATGAAGCTTTCTTT.

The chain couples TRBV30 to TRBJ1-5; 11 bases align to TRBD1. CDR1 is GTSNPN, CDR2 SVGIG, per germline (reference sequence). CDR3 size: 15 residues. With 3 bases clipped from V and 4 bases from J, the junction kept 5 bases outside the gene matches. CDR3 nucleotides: TGTGCCTGGAGCGGACAGGGGGCGGGTAATCAGCCCCAGCATTTT. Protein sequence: CAWSGQGAGNQPQHF.

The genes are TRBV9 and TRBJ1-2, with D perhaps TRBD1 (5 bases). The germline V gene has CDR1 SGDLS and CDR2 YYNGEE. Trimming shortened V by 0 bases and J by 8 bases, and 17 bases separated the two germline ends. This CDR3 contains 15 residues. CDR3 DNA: TGTGCCAGCAGCGTAGGTGGAGGGGATCCCGTCGGCTACACCTTC. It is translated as CASSVGGGDPVGYTF.

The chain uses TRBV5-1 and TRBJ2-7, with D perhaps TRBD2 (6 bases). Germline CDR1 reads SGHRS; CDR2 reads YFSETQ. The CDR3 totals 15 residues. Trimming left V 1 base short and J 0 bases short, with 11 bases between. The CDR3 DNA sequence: TGCGCCAGCAGCTTGCTTGGGACTCCCTCCTACGAGCAGTACTTC. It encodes CASSLLGTPSYEQYF.

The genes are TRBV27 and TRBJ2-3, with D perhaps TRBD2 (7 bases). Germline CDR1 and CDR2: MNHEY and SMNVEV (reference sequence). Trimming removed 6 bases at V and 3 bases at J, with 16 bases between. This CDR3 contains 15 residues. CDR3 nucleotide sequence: TGTGCCAGCAGAGTCGGGGGGCCCGTTACAGATACGCAGTATTTT. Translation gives CASRVGGPVTDTQYF.